This entry describes one T cell receptor (beta chain). The data belong to a study of blood T cell repertoires in COVID-19. Study as a whole: From the United States, Italy and Spain came samples of acute and convalescent COVID-19. The analysed material was cDNA or gDNA that came from T cells, B-cell-depleted T cells, or PBMCs.

The CDR3 covers 16 residues. Losses at the gene ends were 3 bases for V and 4 bases for J; bases not matched to a gene: 12. Looked up from germline, CDR1 is GTSNPN and CDR2 is SVGIG (reference sequence). Per the authors' pipeline: Reference gene primer amplification yielded estimated nucleated cell counts. Sequenced by immunoSEQ multiplex PCR; TCRdb stores in-frame clones only, minus some. The V and J calls and the clone size are those of that table, but D and trimming were determined from the DNA. The table has some 250,000 clones, around 83% seen once. The chain couples TRBV30 to TRBJ1-3, with 7 bases fitting TRBD1. Sequencing was done on a sample of peripheral blood. This clonotype was obtained from a man aged 35-49 years with active or convalescent COVID-19. The CDR3 here is CAWSVRDRVAGNTIYF. CDR3 DNA: TGTGCCTGGAGCGTACGAGACAGGGTGGCAGGAAACACCATATATTTT.